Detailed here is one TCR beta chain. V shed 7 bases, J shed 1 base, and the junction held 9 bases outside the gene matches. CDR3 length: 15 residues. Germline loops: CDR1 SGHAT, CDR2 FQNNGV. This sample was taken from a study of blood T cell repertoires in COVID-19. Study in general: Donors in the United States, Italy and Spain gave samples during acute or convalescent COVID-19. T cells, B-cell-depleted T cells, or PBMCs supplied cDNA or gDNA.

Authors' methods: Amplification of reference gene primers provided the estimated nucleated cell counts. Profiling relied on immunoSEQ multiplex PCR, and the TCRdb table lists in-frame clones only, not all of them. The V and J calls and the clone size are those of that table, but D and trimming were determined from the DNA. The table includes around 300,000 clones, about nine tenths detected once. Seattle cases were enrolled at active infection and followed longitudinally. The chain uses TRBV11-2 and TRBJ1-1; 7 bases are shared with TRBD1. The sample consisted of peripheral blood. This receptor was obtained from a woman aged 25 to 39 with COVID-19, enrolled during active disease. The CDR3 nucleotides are TGTGCCAGCACGGTCTGGGGACAGAAGAACACTGAAGCTTTCTTT. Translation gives CASTVWGQKNTEAFF. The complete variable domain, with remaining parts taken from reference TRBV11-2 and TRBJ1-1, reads EAGVAQSPRYKIIEKRQSVAFWCNPISGHATLYWYQQILGQGPKLLIQFQNNGVVDDSQLPKDRFSAERLKGVDSTLKIQPAKLEDSAVYLCASTVWGQKNTEAFFGQGTRLTVV.